This T cell receptor beta chain emerged from a study of CD8 T cells in ankylosing spondylitis. General study points: Reportedly, matched ankylosing spondylitis synovial fluid was significantly enriched for disease-linked clones. In the blood and synovial fluid of reactive arthritis, some motif variants had been previously reported. Ankylosing spondylitis blood seemed to carry a telltale TCR beta motif made of several highly homologous variants.

The CDR3 extends over 14 amino acids. V lost 7 bases and J 2 bases, leaving 14 bases between the germline ends. CDR1 is LGHNT, CDR2 FRNRAP, per germline. Notes on this clonotype: Its antigen remains unknown.

In making TCR beta libraries, quantitative 5'-RACE with molecular barcodes was used. MiXCR, run by TCRdb on the 5' RACE reads, gives a single entry per CDR3 protein. The sample shows 17,000 or so distinct CDR3 sequences, approximately 8.4% of them seen only once. This TCR was recovered from a male donor with ankylosing spondylitis or in good health (not recorded which). The sequenced sample consisted of blood. J is TRBJ2-5 and V is TRBV12-5; possibly TRBD1 for D (6 bases). The CDR3, as DNA: TGTGCTAGTGCCTGGGGGCAGCCGCAAGAGACCCAGTACTTC. Amino acid sequence: CASAWGQPQETQYF.